This passage covers 26 T cell receptor beta chains from one sample sequenced in a study of cytomegalovirus exposure and HLA in healthy donors. The PCR ran on 60 Vbeta and 13 Jbeta primers. Libraries were prepared by immunoSEQ multiplex PCR; TCRdb keeps only in-frame clonotypes and omits some of them. In the table there are more than 130,000 clones, over 60% of which are singletons. The sample taken for sequencing was PBMCs. The receptors here all came from a woman aged 45-65 years in good health and CMV-seronegative.

The V gene is TRBV7-6, the J gene TRBJ2-7, with D uncertain. The germline gives CDR1 SGHVS, CDR2 FNYEAQ. The CDR3 is 14 amino acids. V was clipped by 5 bases and J by 2 bases, with 13 bases between them. CDR3 DNA: TGTGCCAGCAGCCGTCTCGAGGATGCCTACGAGCAGTACTTC. This translates into CASSRLEDAYEQYF.

V usage is TRBV9 and J usage is TRBJ2-5; 12 nucleotides line up with TRBD1. The CDR3 has 16 residues. After removal of 0 bases from V and 5 bases from J, the junction contained 5 bases not matched to a gene. The V gene's germline CDR1 is SGDLS and CDR2 YYNGEE. The CDR3 spells CASSVEGTGGSETQYF. The DNA for the CDR3 is TGTGCCAGCAGCGTAGAAGGGACAGGGGGCTCTGAGACCCAGTACTTC. Complete variable domain (other parts from reference TRBV9 and TRBJ2-5): DSGVTQTPKHLITATGQRVTLRCSPRSGDLSVYWYQQSLDQGLQFLIQYYNGEERAKGNILERFSAQQFPDLHSELNLSSLELGDSALYFCASSVEGTGGSETQYFGPGTRLLVL.

A note on this clone: The sample contains more than one DNA sequence encoding this CDR3. The rearrangement joins TRBV5-1 to TRBJ2-5; D perhaps matches TRBD1 (5 bases). The V gene lost 0 bases and the J gene lost 5 bases, with 11 bases spanning the gap. The CDR3 runs to 14 residues. CDR1 SGHRS and CDR2 YFSETQ come from the germline V gene. The CDR3 protein is CASSLGRVQETQYF. The CDR3 DNA follows: TGCGCCAGCAGCTTGGGCAGGGTTCAGGAGACCCAGTACTTC.

J is TRBJ1-6 and V is TRBV7-8, with 7 positions matching TRBD1. CDR1 and CDR2 (germline): SGHVS, FQNEAQ. The CDR3 extends over 16 amino acids. Trimming cost V 5 bases and J 7 bases; bases outside gene matches: 11. The CDR3 sequence is CASSKQGTGVNSPLHF. In DNA form, the CDR3 reads TGTGCCAGCAGCAAACAGGGAACAGGGGTCAATTCACCCCTCCACTTT.

The V call is TRBV5-1, the J call TRBJ1-2; TRBD1 might be the D (5 bases). The CDR3 extends over 16 amino acids. From germline, CDR1 is SGHRS and CDR2 YFSETQ. The ends were cut back, 3 bases at V and 4 bases at J, with 19 bases in the middle. The CDR3 loop reads CASSSSHSTVSYGYTF. The CDR3 DNA is TGCGCCAGCAGCTCTTCTCACTCGACAGTGAGCTATGGCTACACCTTC.

The rearrangement uses TRBV6-1 and TRBJ1-2; tentatively, D is TRBD1 (5 bases). V was cut by 3 bases and J by 5 bases, with 16 bases left in between. This CDR3 contains 15 residues. CDR1 and CDR2 from the germline V gene are MNHNS and SASEGT. The CDR3 here is CASSDVGYGHYGYTF. DNA of the CDR3: TGTGCCAGCAGTGATGTCGGGTATGGACATTATGGCTACACCTTC.

The J gene is TRBJ2-1, the V gene TRBV10-3; tentative D call: TRBD1 (6 bases). Germline lookup yields CDR1 ENHRY and CDR2 SYGVKD. Trimming took off 11 bases at V and 9 bases at J, with 38 bases between the two ends. This CDR3 has 19 amino acids. CDR3 sequence (DNA): TGTGCCGCAGCATACAACCGGGACACTAGAAGAACGGATCATCCTGAGCAGTTCTTC. Translation gives CAAAYNRDTRRTDHPEQFF.

A few counts support this clone. The chain has TRBV6-6 and TRBJ1-3; unclear D gene. Per germline, CDR1 MNHNY and CDR2 SVGAGI (reference sequence). CDR3 length: 14 residues. V lost 5 bases and J lost 0, with 8 bases in between. The CDR3 sequence is CASSPQSSGNTIYF. The CDR3 DNA sequence: TGTGCCAGCAGTCCACAGAGCTCTGGAAACACCATATATTTT.

V gene TRBV6-1 combines with J gene TRBJ1-5; 10 nucleotides line up with TRBD1. The V gene end was trimmed by 3 bases and the J gene end by 2 bases; junction bases not matched to a gene: 7. Per germline, CDR1 MNHNS and CDR2 SASEGT. The CDR3 is made up of 17 amino acids. CDR3 sequence reads: CASSDRTGGLRNQPQHF. The CDR3 coding sequence is TGTGCCAGCAGTGACAGGACAGGGGGGCTACGCAATCAGCCCCAGCATTTT.

The gene calls are TRBV28 and TRBJ2-5, with D possibly matching TRBD2 (6 bases). V lost 6 bases and J 4 bases, leaving 12 bases between the germline ends. There are 13 residues in the CDR3. Germline CDR1 MDHEN, CDR2 SYDVKM. CDR3 sequence (DNA): TGTGCCAGCAGGTTGCCGGGACTAGAGACCCAGTACTTC. This translates into CASRLPGLETQYF.

The rearrangement uses TRBV10-3 and TRBJ2-7; 11 positions match TRBD1. The CDR3 covers 15 residues. CDR1 and CDR2 (germline): ENHRY, SYGVKD. The V and J ends lost 4 bases and 6 bases, in that order; junction bases with no gene match: 8. The CDR3 sequence: CAISVSGQGVPEQYF. The CDR3 bases are TGTGCCATCAGTGTGTCGGGACAGGGGGTACCCGAGCAGTACTTC.

The table lists this clone with a count of one. The rearrangement links TRBV5-4 to TRBJ2-1, with 10 positions matching TRBD2. CDR3 size: 13 residues. CDR1 SGHNT and CDR2 YYREEE come from the germline V gene (reference sequence). J lost 8 bases, V lost 7 bases, and 6 bases had no gene match. CDR3: CASSSGGSDEQFF. CDR3 bases: TGTGCCAGCTCTAGCGGGGGATCGGATGAGCAGTTCTTC.

This clone appeared a few times. V is TRBV5-6 and J is TRBJ1-5, with 8 bases lining up with TRBD1. Unmatched junction bases numbered 3, after V lost 2 bases and J lost 5 bases. CDR3 length: 14 residues. Germline values: CDR1 SGHDT, CDR2 YYEEEE. The CDR3, as DNA: TGTGCCAGCAGCTTTTTGACAGGGGATCAGCCCCAGCATTTT. Translated, it gives CASSFLTGDQPQHF. Looking up the rest from reference TRBV5-6 and TRBJ1-5 gives the full variable domain: DAGVTQSPTHLIKTRGQQVTLRCSPKSGHDTVSWYQQALGQGPQFIFQYYEEEERQRGNFPDRFSGHQFPNYSSELNVNALLLGDSALYLCASSFLTGDQPQHFGDGTRLSIL.

The count of this clone is one. The chain carries TRBV25-1 and TRBJ1-6; possibly TRBD1 for D (6 bases). Trimming pared 3 bases from V and 12 bases from J, leaving 15 bases between. CDR1 and CDR2 (germline): MGHDK, SYGVNS. The CDR3 has 14 amino acids. CDR3: CASSDWTDRLPLHF. In DNA form, the CDR3 reads TGTGCCAGCAGTGACTGGACAGATAGGTTACCCCTCCACTTT.

This rearrangement joins TRBV7-2 to TRBJ2-1, with a tentative D call TRBD1 (5 bases). Germline V gene data show CDR1 as SGHTA and CDR2 as FQGNSA. Trimming cost V 5 bases and J 8 bases, with 13 bases left between them. The CDR3 is 13 amino acids. CDR3 amino acids: CASSIDRGDEQFF. For the CDR3, the DNA is TGTGCCAGCAGCATCGATAGGGGTGATGAGCAGTTCTTC.

V gene TRBV7-9 combines with J gene TRBJ2-3; D remains unclear. This CDR3 region has 15 residues. Germline CDR1 SEHNR, CDR2 FQNEAQ (reference sequence). Trimming left V 3 bases short and J 2 bases short, with 12 bases between. The CDR3 DNA reads as TGTGCCAGCAGCTTCGTGATCGGTCCCACAGATACGCAGTATTTT. Translation: CASSFVIGPTDTQYF.

The chain couples TRBV29-1 to TRBJ2-5; TRBD2 aligns across 9 bases. The J segment lost 5 bases and the V segment lost 7 bases, leaving 14 bases of the junction unmatched. The CDR3 runs 15 residues. From germline, CDR1 is SQVTM and CDR2 ANQGSEA. CDR3 residues: CSAAESRGGHETQYF. The CDR3 DNA reads TGCAGCGCCGCGGAGTCGCGGGGGGGCCATGAGACCCAGTACTTC.

The chain recombines TRBV5-4 with TRBJ2-3; 8 bases agree with TRBD2. V lost 1 base and J lost 5; bases outside the gene matches: 12. Germline loops: CDR1 SGHNT, CDR2 YYREEE (reference sequence). The CDR3 has 17 residues. The DNA of the CDR3 is TGTGCCAGCAGCTTGCGCCCAGCGGGGGCCCCGGAAGATACGCAGTATTTT. Translating it yields CASSLRPAGAPEDTQYF.

This clone was seen just once. The genes are TRBV25-1 and TRBJ1-2; D is undetermined. Trimming took off 6 bases at V and 1 base at J, with 9 bases between the two ends. The CDR3 length is 13 residues. CDR1 is MGHDK and CDR2 is SYGVNS in the germline V gene. DNA of the CDR3: TGTGCCAGCAGCCCCGGACTTAACTATGGCTACACCTTC. Residues: CASSPGLNYGYTF.

The chain has TRBV7-2 and TRBJ2-1; the match to TRBD2 covers 9 bases. CDR1 and CDR2 (germline): SGHTA, FQGNSA. V shed 7 bases and J 8 bases; nucleotides not matched to a gene: 9. The CDR3 covers 14 residues. In nucleotides, the CDR3 is TGTGCCAGCAATCCGGGACTAGCCGTAGATGAGCAGTTCTTC. Translating it yields CASNPGLAVDEQFF.

CDR3 residues: CASSPGTGKETQYF. The CDR3 bases are TGTGCCAGCAGCCCCGGGACAGGGAAAGAGACCCAGTACTTC. The chain links TRBV7-9 to TRBJ2-5; TRBD1 aligns across 9 bases. Germline CDR1 SEHNR, CDR2 FQNEAQ (reference sequence). The ends lost 5 bases at V and 3 bases at J; junction bases unmatched: 4. The CDR3 consists of 14 residues. Together with reference TRBV7-9 and TRBJ2-5, the CDR3 gives the full variable domain: DTGVSQNPRHKITKRGQNVTFRCDPISEHNRLYWYRQTLGQGPEFLTYFQNEAQLEKSRLLSDRFSAERPKGSFSTLEIQRTEQGDSAMYLCASSPGTGKETQYFGPGTRLLVL.

For the CDR3, the DNA is TGTGCCAGCAGCCAGTTAGCGGGGGACTTCCAAGAGACCCAGTACTTC. It translates to CASSQLAGDFQETQYF. V is TRBV4-2 and J is TRBJ2-5; 9 bases line up with TRBD2. Germline assignment: CDR1 LGHNA and CDR2 YNFKEQ. V was clipped by 3 bases and J by 1 base; unmatched bases: 6. The CDR3 consists of 16 residues.

The chain is built from TRBV9 and TRBJ1-1, with 8 bases aligning to TRBD1. Unmatched junction bases numbered 6, after V lost 4 bases and J lost 4 bases. In germline, CDR1 is SGDLS, CDR2 YYNGEE. The CDR3 consists of 14 residues. The CDR3 nucleotides are TGTGCCAGCAGCACTTCGACAGGGGTCACTGAAGCTTTCTTT. Translated: CASSTSTGVTEAFF.

Only a few counts were recorded for this clone. The chain combines TRBV25-1 with TRBJ2-2, with 13 bases that match TRBD2. Germline lookup yields CDR1 MGHDK and CDR2 SYGVNS. This CDR3 has 17 amino acids. The V gene end was trimmed by 7 bases and the J gene end by 3 bases; junction bases not matched to a gene: 8. The chain's CDR3 is CASKGGGLAGYTGELFF. In DNA, the CDR3 is TGTGCCAGCAAAGGGGGGGGACTAGCGGGATACACCGGGGAGCTGTTTTTT.

The J gene is TRBJ1-6, the V gene TRBV5-1; no clear D gene. Germline assignment: CDR1 SGHRS and CDR2 YFSETQ. CDR3 length: 15 residues. V was trimmed by 4 bases and J by 9 bases, leaving 17 bases between them. In nucleotides, the CDR3 is TGCGCCAGCAGCCCTGAGCGGCAGAAGGGTTCACCCCTCCACTTT. This sequence encodes CASSPERQKGSPLHF.

The chain links TRBV4-1 to TRBJ2-3; no reliable D call. The CDR3 consists of 17 residues. Between the trimmed V and J ends, which lost 0 bases and 1 base, there was a span of 14 bases. The germline V gene encodes CDR1 MGHRA and CDR2 YSYEKL. This CDR3 is CASSQDLLTARTDTQYF. CDR3 bases: TGCGCCAGCAGCCAAGATTTACTGACTGCCCGCACAGATACGCAGTATTTT.